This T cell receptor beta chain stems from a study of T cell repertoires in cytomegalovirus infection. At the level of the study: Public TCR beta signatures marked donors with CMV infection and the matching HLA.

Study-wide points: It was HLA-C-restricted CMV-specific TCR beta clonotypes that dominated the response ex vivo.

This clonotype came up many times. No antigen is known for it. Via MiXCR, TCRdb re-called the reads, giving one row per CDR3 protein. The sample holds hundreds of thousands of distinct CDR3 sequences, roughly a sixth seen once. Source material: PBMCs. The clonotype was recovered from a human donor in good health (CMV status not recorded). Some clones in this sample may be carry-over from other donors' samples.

CDR3: CASKSGTEASPLHF. CDR3 nucleotide sequence: TGTGCCAGCAAATCCGGGACAGAAGCTTCACCCCTCCACTTT. The chain is built from TRBV2 and TRBJ1-6, with 7 bases matching TRBD1. This CDR3 is built from 14 residues. Trimming at V came to 7 bases and at J to 9 bases, leaving 9 bases not matched to a gene. Germline V CDR1 and CDR2: SNHLY, FYNNEI. The full variable domain, completed using reference TRBV2 and TRBJ1-6, is EPEVTQTPSHQVTQMGQEVILRCVPISNHLYFYWYRQILGQKVEFLVSFYNNEISEKSEIFDDQFSVERPDGSNFTLKIRSTKLEDSAMYFCASKSGTEASPLHFGNGTRLTVT.